This T cell receptor beta chain was obtained from a study of T cells in Graves' hyperthyroidism and ophthalmopathy. General study points: Before onset, ophthalmopathy was predicted by the model a median around 6 months earlier.

Patients aged 18 to 65 had newly diagnosed hyperthyroidism that had lasted under 2 months. This CDR3 comprises 13 residues. V lost 3 bases and J lost 3, with 8 bases in between. This clonotype was observed many times. Antigen: not known. Amplified regions were TCR beta CDR3 sequences from RNA transcripts. TCR CDR3 regions were first amplified by RT-PCR with HTBI primers. From the multiplex PCR reads, TCRdb called clonotypes with MiXCR, one entry per CDR3 protein. This table holds approximately 420,000 distinct CDR3 sequences, roughly an eighth found once. This chain uses TRBV12-3 or TRBV12-4 with TRBJ1-2, with D perhaps TRBD1 (5 bases). Sequenced material: blood. The receptor was derived from a woman aged 18-29 years with Graves' hyperthyroidism. Here the CDR3 DNA reads TGTGCCAGCAGTTTGGGGGTGGACTATGGCTACACCTTC. It specifies CASSLGVDYGYTF.